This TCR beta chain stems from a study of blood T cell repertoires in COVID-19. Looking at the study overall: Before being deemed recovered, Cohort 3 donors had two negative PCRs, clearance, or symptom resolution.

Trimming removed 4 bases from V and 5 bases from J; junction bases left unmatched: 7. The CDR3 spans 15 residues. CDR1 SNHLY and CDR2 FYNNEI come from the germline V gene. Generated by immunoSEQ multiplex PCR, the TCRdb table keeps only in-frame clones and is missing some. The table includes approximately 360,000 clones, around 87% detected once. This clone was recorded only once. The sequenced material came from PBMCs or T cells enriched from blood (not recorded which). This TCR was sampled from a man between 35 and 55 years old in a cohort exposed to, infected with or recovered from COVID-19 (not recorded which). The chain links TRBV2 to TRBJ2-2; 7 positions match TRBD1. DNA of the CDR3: TGTGCCAGCAGTGTAGGGGGCGGTAGGACCGGGGAGCTGTTTTTT. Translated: CASSVGGGRTGELFF.